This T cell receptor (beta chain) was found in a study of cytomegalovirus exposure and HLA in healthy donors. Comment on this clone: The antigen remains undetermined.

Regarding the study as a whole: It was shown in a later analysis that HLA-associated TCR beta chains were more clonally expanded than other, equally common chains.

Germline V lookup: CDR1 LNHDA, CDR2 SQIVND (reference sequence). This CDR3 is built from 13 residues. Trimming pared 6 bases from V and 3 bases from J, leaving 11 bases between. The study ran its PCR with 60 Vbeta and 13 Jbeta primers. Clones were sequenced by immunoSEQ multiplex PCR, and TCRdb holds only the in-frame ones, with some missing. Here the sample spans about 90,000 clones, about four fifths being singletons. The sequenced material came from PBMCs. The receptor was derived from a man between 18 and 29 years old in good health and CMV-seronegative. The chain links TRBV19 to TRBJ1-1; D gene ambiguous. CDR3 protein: CASSKFPHTEAFF. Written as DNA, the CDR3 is TGTGCCAGTAGCAAATTCCCCCACACTGAAGCTTTCTTT.